Below, 23 T cell receptor beta chains from the same sample are listed, as sequenced in a study of blood T cell repertoires in COVID-19. TCRdb keeps only in-frame clones here, not all; method: immunoSEQ multiplex PCR. This table holds about 380,000 clones, 85% to 90% found once. Specimen: PBMCs or T cells enriched from blood (not recorded which). These receptors originate from a woman aged 18-35 years who had recovered from COVID-19.

V is TRBV3-1 (or the pseudogene TRBV3-2) and J is TRBJ1-1, with TRBD1 identical over 7 bases. CDR3 length: 15 amino acids. CDR1 and CDR2 from the germline V gene are LGHDT and YNNKEL (reference sequence). V trimming: 3 bases; J trimming: 2 bases; junction bases outside the gene matches: 6. CDR3 sequence reads: CASSQATGNNTEAFF. DNA for the CDR3: TGTGCCAGCAGCCAGGCGACAGGGAATAACACTGAAGCTTTCTTT.

This rearrangement joins TRBV27 to TRBJ1-2; the match to TRBD1 covers 7 bases. Germline V gene data show CDR1 as MNHEY and CDR2 as SMNVEV (reference sequence). Losses at the gene ends were 4 bases for V and 3 bases for J; bases not matched to a gene: 2. CDR3 size: 13 residues. The CDR3 region has the DNA TGTGCCAGCAGTTCCAGGGGGGACTATGGCTACACCTTC. Its translation is CASSSRGDYGYTF.

The chain recombines TRBV6-4 with TRBJ1-6; D possibly corresponds to TRBD1 (5 bases). Germline V lookup: CDR1 MRHNA, CDR2 SNTAGT. This CDR3 spans 14 amino acids. Trimming shortened V by 2 bases and J by 9 bases, and 11 bases separated the two germline ends. CDR3 DNA: TGTGCCAGCAGTGACGGCAGGGAAGGTTCACCCCTCCACTTT. This translates into CASSDGREGSPLHF.

The rearrangement uses TRBV28 and TRBJ2-7; 7 positions agree with TRBD1. Losses at the gene ends were 5 bases for V and 0 bases for J; bases not matched to a gene: 4. Germline V gene sequence: CDR1 MDHEN, CDR2 SYDVKM. The CDR3 has 14 residues. CDR3 in DNA: TGTGCCAGCAGTCTAGGGGACAGCTCCTACGAGCAGTACTTC. This sequence encodes CASSLGDSSYEQYF.

The chain carries TRBV18 and TRBJ1-1; D uncertain. Germline CDR1 reads KGHSH; CDR2 reads LQKENI. Trimming pared 4 bases from V and 7 bases from J, leaving 13 bases between. The CDR3 is 13 residues long. In DNA form, the CDR3 reads TGTGCCAGCTCACAAAGAGAACCGGGTGAAGCTTTCTTT. Its translation: CASSQREPGEAFF. Supplemented by reference TRBV18 and TRBJ1-1, the full variable domain reads NAGVMQNPRHLVRRRGQEARLRCSPMKGHSHVYWYRQLPEEGLKFMVYLQKENIIDESGMPKERFSAEFPKEGPSILRIQQVVRGDSAAYFCASSQREPGEAFFGQGTRLTVV.

This clone has more than one count but fewer than ten. The chain links TRBV30 to TRBJ1-6, with TRBD1 as a possible D gene (6 bases). Germline-derived CDR1 and CDR2 are GTSNPN and SVGIG (reference sequence). Deletions cut 5 bases from V and 5 bases from J, with 13 bases between. The CDR3 runs 14 residues. CDR3: CAWLTGLHNSPLHF. DNA for the CDR3: TGTGCCTGGCTAACAGGGCTCCATAATTCACCCCTCCACTTT.

The chain links TRBV5-6 to TRBJ1-2; 11 bases are a match to TRBD1. This CDR3 region has 15 residues. Germline CDR1 is SGHDT and CDR2 is YYEEEE. V lost 2 bases and J lost 8; bases outside the gene matches: 8. DNA for the CDR3: TGTGCCAGCAGCTTCCGAGGACAGGGGGCTCAGGGCTACACCTTC. Encoded protein: CASSFRGQGAQGYTF.

The rearrangement joins TRBV6-2 or TRBV6-3 to TRBJ2-7, with TRBD1 as a possible D gene (5 bases). This CDR3 is built from 14 residues. V was pared by 0 bases and J by 2 bases, with 8 bases between. Per germline, CDR1 MNHEY and CDR2 SVGEGT. The CDR3 protein is CASSYSVGAYEQYF. In nucleotides, the CDR3 is TGTGCCAGCAGTTACTCGGTAGGGGCCTACGAGCAGTACTTC.

V and J are TRBV18 and TRBJ1-5; 7 nucleotides agree with TRBD1. J gave up 6 bases and V 6 bases, and 8 bases lay outside the gene matches. Germline CDR1 KGHSH, CDR2 LQKENI. The CDR3 runs to 14 residues. The CDR3 DNA reads TGTGCCAGCTCGGAAGACAGGGCGGGTCAGCCCCAGCATTTT. This translates into CASSEDRAGQPQHF.

The rearrangement joins TRBV29-1 to TRBJ2-7, with 11 bases matching TRBD1. After removal of 6 bases from V and 3 bases from J, the junction contained 4 bases not matched to a gene. From germline, CDR1 is SQVTM and CDR2 ANQGSEA. The CDR3 covers 13 residues. The CDR3 loop reads CSVEGQGGYEQYF. The CDR3 DNA sequence: TGCAGCGTGGAGGGACAGGGGGGCTACGAGCAGTACTTC.

The V gene is TRBV11-1, the J gene TRBJ2-7; 8 bases line up with TRBD1. The CDR3 loop spans 15 amino acids. Unmatched junction bases numbered 11, after V lost 4 bases and J lost 6 bases. Germline V lookup: CDR1 SGHAT, CDR2 FQDESV (reference sequence). The CDR3 here is CASSWRTGYTGEQYF. In DNA, the CDR3 is TGTGCCAGCAGCTGGCGGACAGGGTACACGGGCGAGCAGTACTTC.

The V gene is TRBV28, the J gene TRBJ1-1, with a possible D match to TRBD1 (6 bases). The CDR3 extends over 16 amino acids. V lost 8 bases to trimming and J lost 0 bases, with 19 bases between them. Germline CDR1 reads MDHEN; CDR2 reads SYDVKM. CDR3 nucleotide sequence: TGTGCCAGCTCTGACTATTACAGGGTTCTGAACACTGAAGCTTTCTTT. Protein: CASSDYYRVLNTEAFF.

This clone was recorded a few times. The rearrangement links TRBV3-1 (or the pseudogene TRBV3-2) to TRBJ1-2, with D perhaps TRBD1 (5 bases). Trimming took 8 bases from V and 7 from J, leaving 14 bases between them. The CDR3 is made up of 12 amino acids. Germline CDR1 is LGHDT and CDR2 is YNNKEL (reference sequence). This CDR3 is CASYLPGGGYTF. CDR3 nucleotides: TGTGCCAGCTACTTACCGGGGGGTGGCTACACCTTC.

The genes are TRBV6-1 and TRBJ1-5, with TRBD1 as a possible D gene (6 bases). V gave up 2 bases and J gave up 6 bases, with 14 bases separating them. The germline V gene has CDR1 MNHNS and CDR2 SASEGT. The CDR3 runs to 15 residues. The CDR3 DNA follows: TGTGCCAGCAGTGAATGGGGGGGCCAGGGTCAGCCCCAGCATTTT. This encodes CASSEWGGQGQPQHF.

Points on this clone: Other DNA sequences of this sample code for an identical CDR3. The rearrangement joins TRBV5-6 to TRBJ1-2; D may be TRBD1 (6 bases). Trimming pared 5 bases from V and 7 bases from J, leaving 15 bases between. Germline CDR1 is SGHDT and CDR2 is YYEEEE. The CDR3 has 13 residues. CDR3 in DNA: TGTGCCAGCAGTTTGACAGGAGTTCGTGGCTACACCTTC. Translated: CASSLTGVRGYTF.

The V call is TRBV7-2, the J call TRBJ1-6; 10 positions agree with TRBD1. CDR1 and CDR2 from the germline V gene are SGHTA and FQGNSA. CDR3 size: 15 residues. Trimming removed 3 bases from V and 9 bases from J; junction bases left unmatched: 5. The CDR3 spells CASSLSGTGVSPLHF. DNA for the CDR3: TGTGCCAGCAGCTTGTCCGGGACAGGGGTTTCACCCCTCCACTTT. The variable domain in full, with the rest retrieved from reference TRBV7-2 and TRBJ1-6, is GAGVSQSPSNKVTEKGKDVELRCDPISGHTALYWYRQSLGQGLEFLIYFQGNSAPDKSGLPSDRFSAERTGGSVSTLTIQRTQQEDSAVYLCASSLSGTGVSPLHFGNGTRLTVT.

This chain joins TRBV7-2 and TRBJ2-7; D not resolved. The CDR3 extends over 15 amino acids. Germline V gives CDR1 SGHTA, CDR2 FQGNSA. V was shortened by 3 bases and J by 2 bases, with 14 bases between the two germline ends. The CDR3 sequence: CASSFQSGPPYEQYF. CDR3 coding DNA: TGTGCCAGCAGCTTTCAGAGTGGGCCCCCCTACGAGCAGTACTTC.

The chain joins TRBV12-3 or TRBV12-4 to TRBJ1-2, with 8 bases fitting TRBD1. The CDR3 extends over 13 amino acids. V shed 2 bases and J 6 bases; nucleotides not matched to a gene: 2. CDR3 bases: TGTGCCAGCAGTTTATCAGGGGGCAATGGCTACACCTTC. Translated: CASSLSGGNGYTF.

This sequence joins TRBV27 and TRBJ2-7, with TRBD1 matching over 9 bases. The trim removed 2 bases at V and 3 bases at J, leaving 8 bases unmatched. Germline-derived CDR1 and CDR2 are MNHEY and SMNVEV (reference sequence). The CDR3 has 16 amino acids. This chain's CDR3 is CASSLRVGQGDYEQYF. DNA for the CDR3: TGTGCCAGCAGTTTACGGGTGGGACAGGGCGACTACGAGCAGTACTTC.

V and J are TRBV11-2 and TRBJ2-3; TRBD2 aligns across 8 bases. CDR1 is SGHAT and CDR2 is FQNNGV in the germline V gene. The CDR3 spans 18 residues. The J segment lost 0 bases and the V segment lost 3 bases, leaving 11 bases of the junction unmatched. The DNA of the CDR3 is TGTGCCAGCAGCTTTTCGACGGGGGGGACCTCTAGCACAGATACGCAGTATTTT. Amino acids: CASSFSTGGTSSTDTQYF.

This clone was recorded once. The CDR3 loop is CSVKTGTSPYEQYF. In DNA, the CDR3 is TGCAGCGTCAAAACCGGGACAAGTCCCTACGAGCAGTACTTC. The J gene is TRBJ2-7, the V gene TRBV29-1; TRBD1 is a possible D gene (6 bases). The germline gives CDR1 SQVTM, CDR2 ANQGSEA. Trimming took off 6 bases at V and 2 bases at J, with 17 bases between the two ends. The CDR3 totals 14 residues.

This chain links TRBV30 with TRBJ1-3; 10 nucleotides agree with TRBD1. The CDR3 contains 16 residues. Germline values: CDR1 GTSNPN, CDR2 SVGIG (reference sequence). The V segment lost 2 bases and the J segment 4 bases; nucleotides outside the gene matches: 8. The CDR3 DNA is TGTGCCTGGAGTCCTCCGGGACAGGGGTCAGGAAACACCATATATTTT. Translated, it gives CAWSPPGQGSGNTIYF.

DNA of the CDR3: TGTGCCAGCAGCTTAGATCGACAGATACAGTACTTC. Translated: CASSLDRQIQYF. V gene TRBV11-2 combines with J gene TRBJ2-4; D is possibly TRBD1 (5 bases). This CDR3 contains 12 residues. V lost 0 bases and J 13 bases, leaving 10 bases between the germline ends. Germline lookup yields CDR1 SGHAT and CDR2 FQNNGV.